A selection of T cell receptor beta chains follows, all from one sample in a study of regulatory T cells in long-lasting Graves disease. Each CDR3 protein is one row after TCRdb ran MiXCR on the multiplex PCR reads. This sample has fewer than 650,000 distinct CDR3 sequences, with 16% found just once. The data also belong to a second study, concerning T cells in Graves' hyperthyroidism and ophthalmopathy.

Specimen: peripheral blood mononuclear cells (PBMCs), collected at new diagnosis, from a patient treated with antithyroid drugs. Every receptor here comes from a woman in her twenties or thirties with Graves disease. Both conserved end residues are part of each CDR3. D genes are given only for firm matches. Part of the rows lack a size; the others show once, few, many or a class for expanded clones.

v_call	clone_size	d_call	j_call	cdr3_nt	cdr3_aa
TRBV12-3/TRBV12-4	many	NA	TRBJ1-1	TGTGCCAGCAAAAGGACGGCGTCGTGGACTGAAGCTTTCTTT	CASKRTASWTEAFF
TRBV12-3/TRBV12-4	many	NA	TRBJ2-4	TGTGCCAGCAGTGGGCGACCGGTAGCCAAAAACATTCAGTACTTC	CASSGRPVAKNIQYF
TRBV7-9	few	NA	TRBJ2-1	TGTGCCAGCAGCCCCGGGTCGGGTAGCGGCTACAATGAGCAGTTCTTC	CASSPGSGSGYNEQFF
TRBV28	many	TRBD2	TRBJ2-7	TGTGCCACGAGGGGAGGGCACGAGCAGTACTTC	CATRGGHEQYF
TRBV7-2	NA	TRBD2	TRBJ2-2	TGTGCCAGCAGCCCCTCAGCGGGAGTAAAGGCCGGGGAGCTGTTTTTT	CASSPSAGVKAGELFF
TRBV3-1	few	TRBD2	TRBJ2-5	TGTGCCAGCAGCGGGGTCGGAGCGGGAGTGGAAGAGACCCAGTACTTC	CASSGVGAGVEETQYF
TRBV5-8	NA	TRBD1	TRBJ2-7	TGTGCCAGCAGCCCAACAGGGGGCATGAGAGAGCAGTACTTC	CASSPTGGMREQYF
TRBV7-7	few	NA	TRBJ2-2	TGTGCTAGCAGCTTAAGAGGGATTGGGGACACCGGGGAGCTGTTTTTT	CASSLRGIGDTGELFF
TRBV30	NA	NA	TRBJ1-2	TGTGCCTGGAGTGTCTGGGGAAATGGCTACACCTTC	CAWSVWGNGYTF
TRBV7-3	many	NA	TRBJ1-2	TGTGCCAGCAGCCTTAAGGGGGGATATGGCTACACCTTC	CASSLKGGYGYTF
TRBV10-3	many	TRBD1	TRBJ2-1	TGTGCCATCAGTTACAGGGGCCACAATGAGCAGTTCTTC	CAISYRGHNEQFF
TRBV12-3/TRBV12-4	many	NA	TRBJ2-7	TGTGCCAGCAGTACTCCAGCCAGCTACGAGCAGTACTTC	CASSTPASYEQYF
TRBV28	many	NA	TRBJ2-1	TGTGCCAAGAACTTCGGCGGCCCCCGTAATGAGCAGTTCTTC	CAKNFGGPRNEQFF
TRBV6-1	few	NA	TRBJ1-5	TGTGCCAGCAGTGCCGGGTTTATGGGTCAGCCCCAGCATTTT	CASSAGFMGQPQHF
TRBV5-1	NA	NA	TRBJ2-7	TGCGCCAGCAGCTTGTATCCCACCGGACAAGAAATGTCCTACGAGCAGTACTTC	CASSLYPTGQEMSYEQYF
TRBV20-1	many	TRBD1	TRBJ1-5	TGCAGTGCTAGTGAAGTAACAGGGGGCGGTCAGCCCCAGCATTTT	CSASEVTGGGQPQHF
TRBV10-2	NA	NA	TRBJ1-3	TGCGCCAGCAGTGACGGGTCCTTCTCTGGAAACACCATATATTTT	CASSDGSFSGNTIYF
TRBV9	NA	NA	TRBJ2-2	TGTGCCAGCAGCGCTACCGGGACTAACACCGGGGAGCTGTTTTTT	CASSATGTNTGELFF
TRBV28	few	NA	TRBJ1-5	TGTGCCAGCAGTTTGTTACAAGTCAATCAGCCCCAGCATTTT	CASSLLQVNQPQHF
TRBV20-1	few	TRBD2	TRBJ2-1	TGCAGCGTCCGGGACTACTCGAGGAATGAGCAGTTCTTC	CSVRDYSRNEQFF
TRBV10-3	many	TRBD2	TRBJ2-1	TGTGCCATCAGACCCGGGACAGGGGTTATGCTAGCGGGAGGGCGAGCCTACAATGAGCAGTTCTTC	CAIRPGTGVMLAGGRAYNEQFF
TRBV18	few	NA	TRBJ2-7	TGTGCCAGCTCCGCCGTTGCCTCCGAGCAGTACTTC	CASSAVASEQYF
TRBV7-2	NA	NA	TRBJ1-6	TGTGCCAGCAGCTTAGAGATCAACAGCCATTCACCCCTCCACTTT	CASSLEINSHSPLHF
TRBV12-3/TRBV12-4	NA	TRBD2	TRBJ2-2	TGTGCCAGCATCCCTCCCACTAGCGGGACCACCGGGGAGCTGTTTTTT	CASIPPTSGTTGELFF
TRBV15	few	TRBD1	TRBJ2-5	TGTGCCACCAGCACCGGGGACAGCCAAGAGACCCAGTACTTC	CATSTGDSQETQYF
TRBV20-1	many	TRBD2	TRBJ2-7	TGCAGTGCTCAGCTACTAGCGGTAAAAGAGGGCTACGAGCAGTACTTC	CSAQLLAVKEGYEQYF
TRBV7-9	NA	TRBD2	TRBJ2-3	TGTGCCAGCAGGCGCCTCGCGGGAGAGGGTGATACGCAGTATTTT	CASRRLAGEGDTQYF
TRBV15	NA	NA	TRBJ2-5	TGTGCCACCAGCCGTCGGGGGCAAGAGACCCAGTACTTC	CATSRRGQETQYF
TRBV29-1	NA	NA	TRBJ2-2	TGCAGCGTTGAAGTCTACCGGGACGGGGAGCTGTTTTTT	CSVEVYRDGELFF
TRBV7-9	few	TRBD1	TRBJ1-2	TGTGCCAGCAGCCGGACAGGGTATGGTGACTATGGCTACACCTTC	CASSRTGYGDYGYTF
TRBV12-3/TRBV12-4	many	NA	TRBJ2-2	TGTGCCAGCAGTTTGGTGTGGGGCGGACGCACCGGGGAGCTGTTTTTT	CASSLVWGGRTGELFF
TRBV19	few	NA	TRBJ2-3	TGTGCCAGTCGAAAACGGGGTGGCACAGATACGCAGTATTTT	CASRKRGGTDTQYF
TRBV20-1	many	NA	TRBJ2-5	TGCAGTGCTAGAGTAGGGGGGGACCCCCGAGAGACCCAGTACTTC	CSARVGGDPRETQYF
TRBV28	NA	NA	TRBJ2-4	TGTGCCAGCAGTTTACCAAGGACGAGGAACATTCAGTACTTC	CASSLPRTRNIQYF
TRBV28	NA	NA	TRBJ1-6	TGTGCCAGCAGTCCCTCGGCCGCCCAGGCGGGTAATTCACCCCTCCACTTT	CASSPSAAQAGNSPLHF
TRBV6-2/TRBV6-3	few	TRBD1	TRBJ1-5	TGTGCCAGCAATGGGAGGGGGCGCAATCAGCCCCAGCATTTT	CASNGRGRNQPQHF
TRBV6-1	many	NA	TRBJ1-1	TGTGCCAGCAGTGAAGCGTATGAAAACACTGAAGCTTTCTTT	CASSEAYENTEAFF
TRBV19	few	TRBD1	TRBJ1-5	TGTGCCAGTAGCATGGACAGGGCAAGCAATCAGCCCCAGCATTTT	CASSMDRASNQPQHF
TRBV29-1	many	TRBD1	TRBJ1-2	TGCAGCGTTGGTGGGACAGGGAAGGAGGGCTACACCTTC	CSVGGTGKEGYTF
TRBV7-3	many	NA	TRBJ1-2	TGTGCCAGCAGCTTAGAGGCCGTGACCATCGTCGGCGGCTACACCTTC	CASSLEAVTIVGGYTF
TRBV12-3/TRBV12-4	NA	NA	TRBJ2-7	TGTGCCAGCAGTTTCGGCCAGGGGGGCTACGAGCAGTACTTC	CASSFGQGGYEQYF
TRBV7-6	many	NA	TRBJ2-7	TGTGCCAGCAGCTTAGGGGCAGGGGGGGAGTCCTACGAGCAGTACTTC	CASSLGAGGESYEQYF